This T cell receptor (beta chain) was captured in a study of T-cell memory formation after mild COVID-19. The CDR3 consists of 15 residues. CDR1 DFQATT and CDR2 SNEGSKA come from the germline V gene (reference sequence). V shed 6 bases, J shed 5 bases, and the junction held 10 bases outside the gene matches. The study, taken as a whole, reports: Among CD4+ contracting clones, most were CM and EM, and CD8+ ones EMRA. The study found balanced CD4/CD8 in clones contracting day 15 to 85 and a CD4+ lean in later expanders.

TCRdb re-called the 5' RACE reads with MiXCR, one entry per CDR3 protein. The sample has roughly 450,000 distinct CDR3 sequences; around 17% are singletons. On this clonotype itself: Its antigen is as yet unknown.

This chain connects TRBV20-1 to TRBJ2-1; TRBD2 agrees at 10 bases. Sequencing input: PBMCs or a T cell subset sorted from them (not recorded which). The receptor was derived from a man aged 18-30 years who had mild COVID-19 (a few samples of this study predate the infection). Cell type and time point are not known. CDR3 nucleotides: TGCAGTGCGCTAAATAGCGGGGGGCCTGACAATGAGCAGTTCTTC. It yields the protein CSALNSGGPDNEQFF.